Below, 9 T cell receptor beta chains from the same sample are listed, as sequenced in a study of T cells of healthy individuals. TCRdb fed the 5' RACE reads into MiXCR, producing one record per CDR3 protein. The sample includes about 41,000 distinct CDR3 sequences, about 4.5% of them seen just once. Receptors originate from a human donor in good health.

This clonotype was seen repeatedly, ten times or more. This rearrangement joins TRBV12-3 or TRBV12-4 to TRBJ1-2; 8 bases match TRBD1. V lost 7 bases and J lost 4; bases outside the gene matches: 5. CDR3 length equals 13 residues. As DNA, the CDR3 is TGTGCCAGCACCCTAACAGGGGGCTATGGCTACACCTTC. Protein sequence: CASTLTGGYGYTF.

This clonotype was detected many times. The chain has TRBV6-1 and TRBJ2-7; 10 bases line up with TRBD2. Looked up from germline, CDR1 is MNHNS and CDR2 is SASEGT. The CDR3 is made up of 14 amino acids. The ends lost 5 bases at V and 5 bases at J; junction bases unmatched: 6. The CDR3 loop is CASSQREGPNEQYF. Written as DNA, the CDR3 is TGTGCCAGCAGTCAGCGGGAGGGCCCCAACGAGCAGTACTTC.

This clonotype was counted a few times. The rearrangement joins TRBV5-6 to TRBJ1-5; D is unresolved. Germline V CDR1 and CDR2: SGHDT, YYEEEE. Trimming pared 0 bases from V and 4 bases from J, leaving 11 bases between. CDR3 size: 15 residues. In DNA, the CDR3 is TGTGCCAGCAGCTTGGCACTAGCAGGAAATCAGCCCCAGCATTTT. Translated: CASSLALAGNQPQHF.

This clonotype was seen repeatedly, ten times or more. This chain connects TRBV24-1 to TRBJ2-1; 12 nucleotides agree with TRBD2. CDR3 size: 17 residues. Unmatched junction bases numbered 6, after V lost 0 bases and J lost 7 bases. From germline, CDR1 is KGHDR and CDR2 SFDVKD. As DNA, the CDR3 is TGTGCCACCAGTGATTTGGCGACTAGCGGGAGACTGAATGAGCAGTTCTTC. Translating it yields CATSDLATSGRLNEQFF.

The rearrangement uses TRBV6-5 and TRBJ2-1; D is ambiguous. This CDR3 comprises 15 residues. The V and J ends lost 0 bases and 8 bases respectively, with 14 bases between them. CDR1 and CDR2 from the germline V gene are MNHEY and SVGAGI. The CDR3 DNA is TGTGCCAGCAGTTACTCGAAGTGGGGTGGGGATGAGCAGTTCTTC. This encodes CASSYSKWGGDEQFF.

This chain joins TRBV7-3 and TRBJ2-5, with 10 nucleotides matching TRBD1. This CDR3 is 15 amino acids long. V shed 3 bases and J 2 bases; nucleotides not matched to a gene: 3. Per the germline V gene, CDR1 is SGHTA and CDR2 is FQGTGA. The CDR3 spells CASSLTGGWQETQYF. For the CDR3, the DNA is TGTGCCAGCAGCTTGACAGGGGGCTGGCAAGAGACCCAGTACTTC.

This clonotype was observed at least ten times. The chain joins TRBV5-1 to TRBJ2-3; possible D gene TRBD2, 6 bases. The V end was cut by 2 bases, the J end by 9 bases, with 16 bases between. The V gene's germline CDR1 is SGHRS and CDR2 YFSETQ. This CDR3 is 14 amino acids long. This CDR3 reads CASSFTGDSLTQYF. Here the CDR3 DNA reads TGCGCCAGCAGCTTCACCGGGGACTCCTTAACGCAGTATTTT. Supplemented by reference TRBV5-1 and TRBJ2-3, the full variable domain reads KAGVTQTPRYLIKTRGQQVTLSCSPISGHRSVSWYQQTPGQGLQFLFEYFSETQRNKGNFPGRFSGRQFSNSRSEMNVSTLELGDSALYLCASSFTGDSLTQYFGPGTRLTVL.

This clonotype has only a few counts. This chain uses TRBV7-9 with TRBJ1-5; 7 positions match TRBD1. The germline CDR1 and CDR2 sequences are SEHNR and FQNEAQ (reference sequence). The trim removed 5 bases at V and 0 bases at J, leaving 7 bases unmatched. There are 16 residues in the CDR3. The CDR3 loop is CASSTGTVDSNQPQHF. CDR3 coding DNA: TGTGCCAGCAGCACCGGGACAGTGGATAGCAATCAGCCCCAGCATTTT.

In this sample, this clonotype turned up many times. The rearrangement uses TRBV6-2 or TRBV6-3 and TRBJ2-7, with 8 bases identical to TRBD1. The germline V gene has CDR1 MNHEY and CDR2 SVGEGT. Unmatched junction bases numbered 11, after V lost 6 bases and J lost 7 bases. This CDR3 contains 14 residues. CDR3 sequence (DNA): TGTGCCAGCAGCCTCTCCTCAGGGGGCCTGGAGCAGTACTTC. Translated, it gives CASSLSSGGLEQYF.